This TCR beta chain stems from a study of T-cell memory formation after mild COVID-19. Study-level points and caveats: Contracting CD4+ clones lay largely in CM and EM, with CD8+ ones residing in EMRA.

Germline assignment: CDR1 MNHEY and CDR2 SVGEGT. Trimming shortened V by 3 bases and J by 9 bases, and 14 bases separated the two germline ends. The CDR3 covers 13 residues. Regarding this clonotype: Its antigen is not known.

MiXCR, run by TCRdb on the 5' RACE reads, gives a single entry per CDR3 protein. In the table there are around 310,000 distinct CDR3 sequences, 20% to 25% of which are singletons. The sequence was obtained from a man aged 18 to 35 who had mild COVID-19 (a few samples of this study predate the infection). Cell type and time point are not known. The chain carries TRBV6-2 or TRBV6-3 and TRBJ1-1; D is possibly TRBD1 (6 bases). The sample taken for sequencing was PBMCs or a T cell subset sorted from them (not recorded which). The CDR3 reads CASSYTGTQKAFF. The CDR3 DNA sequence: TGTGCCAGCAGTTATACCGGGACACAGAAAGCTTTCTTT.